The rows below give T cell receptor beta chains drawn from one sample of a study of tumor and adjacent non-tumor tissue in lung cancer. MiXCR, run by TCRdb on the multiplex PCR reads, gives a single entry per CDR3 protein. The sample shows over 110,000 distinct CDR3 sequences, approximately 72% of them seen only once. Sequenced: lung tumor tissue. The receptors here all came from a man aged 55 to 69 with small cell lung cancer. Both conserved end residues are part of each CDR3.

TRBV28,TRBJ2-1,CASRSVVGNSYNEQFF
TRBV10-2,TRBJ2-1,CASLLALANNELFF
TRBV12-3/TRBV12-4,TRBJ1-2,CASRQLNYGYTF
TRBV6-5,TRBJ2-1,CASSSPLAKSYNEQFF
TRBV28,TRBJ2-1,CAGSFLGLTGYNEQFF
TRBV6-5,TRBJ1-1,CVSSYLGTQLNTEAFF
TRBV12-3/TRBV12-4,TRBJ2-3,CASSLALGTSVTDTQYF
TRBV29-1,TRBJ2-2,CNVQWGARAELFF
TRBV11-2,TRBJ2-2,CVRSPGLTWNTGELFF
TRBV20-1,TRBJ1-6,CSDRSPGKHSPLHF
TRBV11-1,TRBJ2-3,CASRLGHTGTDTQYF
TRBV4-2,TRBJ2-1,CASNQVATSYNEQFF
TRBV6-5,TRBJ2-7,CASSPITTRLGYEQYF
TRBV6-1,TRBJ1-6,CASGITGEDSPLHF
TRBV11-2,TRBJ2-5,CASSLVWYRETQYF
TRBV11-1,TRBJ2-2,CASSFPDWVDTGELFF
TRBV12-5,TRBJ2-3,CASDLGASTDTQYF
TRBV6-1,TRBJ2-1,CASRSFLAGVEQFF
TRBV11-1,TRBJ2-3,CASKGSRADTQYF
TRBV12-3/TRBV12-4,TRBJ2-2,CASSLMSGSAGELFF
TRBV11-2,TRBJ2-3,CASRPGRGHADTQYF
TRBV20-1,TRBJ1-1,CSARVLDSNTEAFF
TRBV7-8,TRBJ2-3,CASSLMRRTDTQYF
TRBV11-2,TRBJ2-5,CTSSLKLTGLEVQYF
TRBV5-1,TRBJ2-5,CASSTGLAGETQYF
TRBV6-6,TRBJ2-1,CASRRGAGGTYNEQFF
TRBV29-1,TRBJ2-3,CSVPVEITDTQYF
TRBV12-3/TRBV12-4,TRBJ2-1,CARSLARGDSPFF
TRBV29-1,TRBJ2-1,CSVTGLSSYNEQFF
TRBV12-3/TRBV12-4,TRBJ2-3,CASSLGHIDTHYF
TRBV12-3/TRBV12-4,TRBJ2-1,CASSRDRLGERFF
TRBV20-1,TRBJ2-5,CSARDAGTALQETQYF
TRBV12-3/TRBV12-4,TRBJ1-1,CASTRTGNTEAFF
TRBV11-2,TRBJ2-7,CVSSLAAPRFCEQYF
TRBV11-2,TRBJ1-5,CTSSPLDRLGNQPKHF
TRBV6-6,TRBJ2-7,CATGEDRGGYEQYF
TRBV20-1,TRBJ2-3,CSACPSGRDTQYF
TRBV12-3/TRBV12-4,TRBJ2-3,CASSGRGLTSTQYF
TRBV6-1,TRBJ2-3,CASRTGADTQYF
TRBV6-1,TRBJ2-3,CASSDGGYSTGTQCF
TRBV21-1,TRBJ1-5,CASSNGHRHGSTGLKSNQPQHF
TRBV5-1,TRBJ2-1,CASRPREGFYNEQFF
TRBV7-8,TRBJ2-5,CASSSPSGRKTQYF
TRBV18,TRBJ2-3,CASSPPSPSTDTQYF
TRBV13,TRBJ2-3,CASSRRHGHTDTQYF
TRBV6-6,TRBJ2-3,CASSTRGSREDTQYF